One and the same sample provided the 26 T cell receptor beta chains below, sequenced in a study of CD4+ T cells in melanoma. Profiling relied on immunoSEQ multiplex PCR, and the TCRdb table lists in-frame clones only, not all of them. The sample consists of over 45,000 clones, nearly 70% of them appearing once. Sequenced input: tumor tissue. Receptors were obtained from a human donor with melanoma.

This sequence joins TRBV10-1 and TRBJ1-3; D may be TRBD1 (5 bases). The CDR3 totals 15 residues. Trimming stripped 6 bases from V and 0 bases from J, with 12 bases between. Germline V gene sequence: CDR1 WNHNN, CDR2 SYGVQD (reference sequence). In nucleotides, the CDR3 is TGCGCCAGCAGGGGAGACAGCTTCTCTGGAAACACCATATATTTT. Translating it yields CASRGDSFSGNTIYF.

The chain combines TRBV7-8 with TRBJ2-5, with D perhaps assigned TRBD1 or TRBD2 (5 bases each). The CDR3 totals 14 residues. Trimming removed 0 bases from V and 5 bases from J, with 10 bases in between. Germline CDR1 is SGHVS and CDR2 is FQNEAQ. CDR3 in amino acids: CASSLAVRGETQYF. The CDR3 nucleotides are TGTGCCAGCAGCTTAGCGGTCCGGGGCGAGACCCAGTACTTC.

The chain recombines TRBV19 with TRBJ1-4; no definite D call. The CDR3 consists of 15 residues. The V gene lost 3 bases and the J gene lost 0 bases, with 8 bases spanning the gap. Germline V gene sequence: CDR1 LNHDA, CDR2 SQIVND (reference sequence). This CDR3 reads CASSIVSATNEKLFF. As DNA, the CDR3 is TGTGCCAGTAGTATTGTAAGTGCAACTAATGAAAAACTGTTTTTT.

This chain uses TRBV7-9 with TRBJ1-1; D is uncertain. Germline V gene sequence: CDR1 SEHNR, CDR2 FQNEAQ (reference sequence). The CDR3 runs 13 residues. Trimming took off 2 bases at V and 2 bases at J, with 6 bases between the two ends. The CDR3 DNA reads as TGTGCCAGCAGCTTAACAACTAACACTGAAGCTTTCTTT. Its translation: CASSLTTNTEAFF. Variable domain in full (rest from reference TRBV7-9 and TRBJ1-1): DTGVSQNPRHKITKRGQNVTFRCDPISEHNRLYWYRQTLGQGPEFLTYFQNEAQLEKSRLLSDRFSAERPKGSFSTLEIQRTEQGDSAMYLCASSLTTNTEAFFGQGTRLTVV.

The chain is built from TRBV27 and TRBJ2-3, with D perhaps matching TRBD2 (6 bases). The CDR3 is made up of 11 amino acids. The germline gives CDR1 MNHEY, CDR2 SMNVEV (reference sequence). The germline V and J ends were trimmed by 5 bases and 14 bases, with 14 bases remaining between them. This CDR3 reads CASSHGGLRYF. CDR3 in DNA: TGTGCCAGCAGTCACGGGGGACTGCGGTATTTT.

This clone showed up many times. V usage is TRBV2 and J usage is TRBJ1-6; D remains ambiguous. The CDR3 spans 13 residues. The germline CDR1 and CDR2 sequences are SNHLY and FYNNEI. Trimming took 1 base from V and 4 from J, leaving 2 bases between them. The CDR3 nucleotides are TGTGCCAGCAGTGAAGGGTATAATTCACCCCTCCACTTT. Translating gives CASSEGYNSPLHF. The full variable domain, rest sourced from reference TRBV2 and TRBJ1-6, is EPEVTQTPSHQVTQMGQEVILRCVPISNHLYFYWYRQILGQKVEFLVSFYNNEISEKSEIFDDQFSVERPDGSNFTLKIRSTKLEDSAMYFCASSEGYNSPLHFGNGTRLTVT.

The DNA of the CDR3 is TGTGCCAGCAAAAGTGGACTACAGCAAGAGACCCAGTACTTC. Its translation: CASKSGLQQETQYF. The chain is built from TRBV2 and TRBJ2-5; D perhaps matches TRBD2 (6 bases). From germline, CDR1 is SNHLY and CDR2 FYNNEI. The CDR3 loop spans 14 amino acids. V lost 7 bases and J lost 2, with 14 bases in between.

The J gene is TRBJ2-3, the V gene TRBV30, with D unclear. CDR1 and CDR2 (germline): GTSNPN, SVGIG (reference sequence). This CDR3 comprises 12 residues. V gave up 1 base and J gave up 0 bases, with 2 bases separating them. The CDR3 sequence is CAWSASTDTQYF. DNA of the CDR3: TGTGCCTGGAGTGCGAGCACAGATACGCAGTATTTT.

This chain uses TRBV10-3 with TRBJ2-2, with 7 bases identical to TRBD2. The trim removed 8 bases at V and 1 base at J, leaving 4 bases unmatched. CDR1 and CDR2 from the germline V gene are ENHRY and SYGVKD. The CDR3 length is 14 residues. As DNA, the CDR3 is TGTGCCATCCCGGCGGGAGAGAACACCGGGGAGCTGTTTTTT. Its protein is CAIPAGENTGELFF.

The chain employs TRBV4-2 and TRBJ1-1; D may be TRBD1 (6 bases). This CDR3 comprises 15 residues. V was trimmed by 1 base and J by 3 bases, leaving 12 bases between them. Germline V gene sequence: CDR1 LGHNA, CDR2 YNFKEQ. The CDR3 protein is CASSQVQGKDTEAFF. CDR3 in DNA: TGTGCCAGCAGCCAAGTACAGGGAAAGGACACTGAAGCTTTCTTT.

The chain combines TRBV14 with TRBJ2-7; D perhaps matches TRBD1 (6 bases). There are 16 residues in the CDR3. Between the trimmed V and J ends, which lost 0 bases and 4 bases, there was a span of 16 bases. Germline-derived CDR1 and CDR2 are SGHDN and FVKESK. CDR3 protein: CASSQEGQPPLYEQYF. CDR3 nucleotides: TGTGCCAGCAGCCAAGAGGGACAACCCCCCCTATACGAGCAGTACTTC.

Remarks on this clone: Other DNA sequences within the sample encode an identical CDR3. The chain links TRBV6-6 to TRBJ1-5; the D gene is possibly TRBD1 (5 bases). Trimming shortened V by 4 bases and J by 2 bases, and 9 bases separated the two germline ends. Germline values: CDR1 MNHNY, CDR2 SVGAGI (reference sequence). The length of the CDR3 is 14 residues. In DNA, the CDR3 is TGTGCCAGCAGTTTAACGGGGCGCAATCAGCCCCAGCATTTT. It translates to CASSLTGRNQPQHF.

V is TRBV19 and J is TRBJ1-5; weak D call: TRBD1 (6 bases). The CDR3 has 15 amino acids. CDR1 is LNHDA and CDR2 is SQIVND in the germline V gene (reference sequence). V was clipped by 3 bases and J by 2 bases, with 11 bases between them. The CDR3 sequence is CASSIGTPGNQPQHF. In DNA, the CDR3 is TGTGCCAGTAGTATCGGGACACCTGGCAATCAGCCCCAGCATTTT.

This clone has a handful of counts. The CDR3 DNA follows: TGTGCCATCAGCCCAAACACCTACGAGCAGTACTTC. Protein: CAISPNTYEQYF. This chain connects TRBV10-3 to TRBJ2-7; D gene unclear. The V end lost 6 bases, the J end lost 2 bases, and 8 bases lay between the germline ends. Per germline, CDR1 ENHRY and CDR2 SYGVKD. This CDR3 spans 12 amino acids.

The rearrangement uses TRBV10-3 and TRBJ2-7; D uncertain. CDR1 ENHRY and CDR2 SYGVKD come from the germline V gene. Trimming cost V 2 bases and J 4 bases, with 3 bases left between them. The length of the CDR3 is 11 residues. The chain's CDR3 is CAISEAYEQYF. DNA of the CDR3: TGTGCCATCAGTGAGGCGTACGAGCAGTACTTC.

The chain is built from TRBV7-9 and TRBJ2-5; possible D gene TRBD1, 6 bases. CDR1 SEHNR and CDR2 FQNEAQ come from the germline V gene (reference sequence). V lost 8 bases to trimming and J lost 5 bases, with 15 bases between them. The CDR3 consists of 13 residues. In DNA form, the CDR3 reads TGTGCCAGCGAAACAGGGAATTGGGAGACCCAGTACTTC. Translating it yields CASETGNWETQYF.

This chain links TRBV7-8 with TRBJ1-5; 8 bases align to TRBD1. Germline V gene lookup returns CDR1 SGHVS and CDR2 FQNEAQ. This CDR3 comprises 18 residues. Trimming cost V 1 base and J 7 bases; bases outside gene matches: 15. Here the CDR3 DNA reads TGTGCCAGCAGCTTAGTAGGGGGGCAGGGGGCATCGGGACAGCCCCAGCATTTT. Residues: CASSLVGGQGASGQPQHF.

This chain's CDR3 is CASSSPDRPVSGYGYTF. The CDR3 nucleotides are TGTGCCAGCAGCTCCCCGGACAGGCCGGTTAGTGGCTATGGCTACACCTTC. This chain connects TRBV21-1 to TRBJ1-2; TRBD1, the table's D call, lacks a check against the DNA. TRBV21-1 is a listed pseudogene. The CDR3 spans 17 residues.

The chain is built from TRBV9 and TRBJ2-7; the match to TRBD2 covers 8 bases. Trimming took 4 bases from V and 2 from J; bases not matched to a gene: 11. Germline V gene data show CDR1 as SGDLS and CDR2 as YYNGEE. This CDR3 spans 16 amino acids. This CDR3 reads CASSPEERGTPYEQYF. The DNA of the CDR3 is TGTGCCAGCAGCCCTGAGGAGCGGGGGACTCCCTACGAGCAGTACTTC.

The rearrangement uses TRBV19 and TRBJ1-4; no clear D. V was trimmed by 4 bases and J by 8 bases, leaving 14 bases between them. The CDR3 covers 14 residues. CDR1 is LNHDA and CDR2 is SQIVND in the germline V gene (reference sequence). CDR3 coding DNA: TGTGCCAGTAGTACACAGCTCTGGGCGGAAAAACTGTTTTTT. Translated: CASSTQLWAEKLFF. Looking up the rest from reference TRBV19 and TRBJ1-4 gives the full variable domain: DGGITQSPKYLFRKEGQNVTLSCEQNLNHDAMYWYRQDPGQGLRLIYYSQIVNDFQKGDIAEGYSVSREKKESFPLTVTSAQKNPTAFYLCASSTQLWAEKLFFGSGTQLSVL.

J is TRBJ2-3 and V is TRBV9; 10 positions agree with TRBD2. This CDR3 spans 19 amino acids. Germline-derived CDR1 and CDR2 are SGDLS and YYNGEE. The trim removed 0 bases at V and 2 bases at J, leaving 12 bases unmatched. CDR3 DNA: TGTGCCAGCAGCGTAGGAGTGGGCCCAGCGGGGGGGTTCACAGATACGCAGTATTTT. Translating gives CASSVGVGPAGGFTDTQYF.

This clone is labeled as medium-sized. CDR3 sequence reads: CASSVWTGAQGQPQHF. The CDR3 coding sequence is TGCGCCAGCAGCGTATGGACAGGGGCCCAGGGTCAGCCCCAGCATTTT. V usage is TRBV10-2 and J usage is TRBJ1-5, with 9 bases matching TRBD1. The CDR3 consists of 16 residues. Germline CDR1 and CDR2: WSHSY and SAAADI. V dropped 6 bases and J dropped 6; count of bases not matched to a gene: 12.

This chain links TRBV6-6 with TRBJ1-1; D is possibly TRBD1 (5 bases). The CDR3 is 15 amino acids. The V end lost 6 bases, the J end lost 0 bases, and 14 bases lay between the germline ends. CDR1 and CDR2 (germline): MNHNY, SVGAGI (reference sequence). CDR3 residues: CASSPQGSMNTEAFF. Here the CDR3 DNA reads TGTGCCAGCAGCCCTCAGGGTTCCATGAACACTGAAGCTTTCTTT.

V gene TRBV29-1 combines with J gene TRBJ2-1, with 7 bases lining up with TRBD2. There are 15 residues in the CDR3. The V gene's germline CDR1 is SQVTM and CDR2 ANQGSEA. Unmatched junction bases numbered 7, after V lost 0 bases and J lost 5 bases. In DNA form, the CDR3 reads TGCAGCGTTGAAGATCCCCTAGCGGTAGACAATGAGCAGTTCTTC. The encoded protein is CSVEDPLAVDNEQFF.

This chain joins TRBV11-2 and TRBJ2-1; no firm D call. Germline assignment: CDR1 SGHAT and CDR2 FQNNGV. The CDR3 totals 16 residues. Trimming removed 3 bases at V and 0 bases at J, with 12 bases between. The CDR3 DNA follows: TGTGCCAGCAGCTTTGGCCCGATAGCCTCCTACAATGAGCAGTTCTTC. Encoded protein: CASSFGPIASYNEQFF.

This clone was detected a few times. The genes are TRBV5-6 and TRBJ1-2; TRBD1 might be the D (5 bases). Germline CDR1 SGHDT, CDR2 YYEEEE. Deletions cut 2 bases from V and 7 bases from J, with 12 bases between. The CDR3 covers 13 residues. Written as DNA, the CDR3 is TGTGCCAGCAGCTTCGGCCAGGGTGGTGGCTACACCTTC. Protein sequence: CASSFGQGGGYTF.